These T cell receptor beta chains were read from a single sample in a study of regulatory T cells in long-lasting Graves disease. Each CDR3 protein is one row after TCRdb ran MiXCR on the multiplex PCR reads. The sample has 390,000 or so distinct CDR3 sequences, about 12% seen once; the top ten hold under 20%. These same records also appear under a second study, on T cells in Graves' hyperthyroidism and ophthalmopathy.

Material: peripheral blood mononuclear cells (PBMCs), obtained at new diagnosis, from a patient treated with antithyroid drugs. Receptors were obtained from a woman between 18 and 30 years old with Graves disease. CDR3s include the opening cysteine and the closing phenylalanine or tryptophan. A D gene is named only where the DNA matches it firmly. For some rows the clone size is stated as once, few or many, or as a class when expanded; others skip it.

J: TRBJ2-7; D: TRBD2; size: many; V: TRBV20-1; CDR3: CSARKGTGTSGRIYEQYF; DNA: TGCAGTGCTAGAAAGGGGACCGGGACTAGCGGGAGAATTTACGAGCAGTACTTC
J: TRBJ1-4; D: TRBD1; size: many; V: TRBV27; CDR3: CASSLTGHNEKLFF; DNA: TGTGCCAGCAGTTTGACAGGGCATAATGAAAAACTGTTTTTT
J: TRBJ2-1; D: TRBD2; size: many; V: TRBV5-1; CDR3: CASSLGSTSGVYNEQFF; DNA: TGCGCCAGCAGCTTGGGATCGACTAGCGGGGTCTACAATGAGCAGTTCTTC
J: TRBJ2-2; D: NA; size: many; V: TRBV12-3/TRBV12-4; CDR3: CASSSPGRGMGGELFF; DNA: TGTGCCAGCAGTTCCCCGGGGCGGGGAATGGGCGGGGAGCTGTTTTTT
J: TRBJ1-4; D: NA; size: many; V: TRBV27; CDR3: CASSFLGRRGNEKLFF; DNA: TGTGCCAGCAGTTTTCTGGGTCGACGGGGTAATGAAAAACTGTTTTTT
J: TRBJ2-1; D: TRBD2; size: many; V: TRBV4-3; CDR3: CASSQSTSGPRNEQFF; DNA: TGCGCCAGCAGCCAATCCACTAGCGGGCCGCGGAATGAGCAGTTCTTC
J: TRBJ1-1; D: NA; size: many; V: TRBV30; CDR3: CATRHLNTEAFF; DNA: TGTGCCACCCGACACCTGAACACTGAAGCTTTCTTT
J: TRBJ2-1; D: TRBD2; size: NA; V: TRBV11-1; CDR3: CASSHRLAGSSYNEQFF; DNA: TGTGCCAGCAGCCATCGACTAGCGGGGAGCTCCTACAATGAGCAGTTCTTC
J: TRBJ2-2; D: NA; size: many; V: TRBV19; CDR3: CASSPVYGELFF; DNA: TGTGCCAGTAGTCCTGTCTACGGGGAGCTGTTTTTT
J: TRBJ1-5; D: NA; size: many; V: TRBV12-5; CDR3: CASGLVRGAPNQPQHF; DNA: TGTGCTAGTGGTTTGGTAAGGGGGGCCCCAAATCAGCCCCAGCATTTT
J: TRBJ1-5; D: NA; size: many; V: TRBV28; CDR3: CASSSPPHQPQHF; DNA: TGTGCCAGCAGTTCCCCCCCGCATCAGCCCCAGCATTTT
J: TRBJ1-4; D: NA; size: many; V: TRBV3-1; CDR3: CASSQKAGRTNEKLFF; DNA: TGTGCCAGCAGCCAAAAGGCCGGCAGAACTAATGAAAAACTGTTTTTT
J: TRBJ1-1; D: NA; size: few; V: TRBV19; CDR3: CASSIMGLTEEAFF; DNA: TGTGCCAGTAGTATAATGGGTCTCACCGAAGAAGCTTTCTTT
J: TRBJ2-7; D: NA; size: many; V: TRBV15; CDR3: CATSRDRRVNSYEQYF; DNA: TGTGCCACCAGCAGAGATAGGCGGGTCAACTCCTACGAGCAGTACTTC
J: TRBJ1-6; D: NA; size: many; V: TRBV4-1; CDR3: CASSQAPLGDTFSPLHF; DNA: TGCGCCAGCAGCCAAGCCCCCTTGGGGGACACGTTTTCACCCCTCCACTTT
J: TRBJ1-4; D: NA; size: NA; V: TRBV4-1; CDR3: CASSPLGGGYNEKLFF; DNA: TGCGCCAGCAGCCCCCTCGGTGGAGGGTATAATGAAAAACTGTTTTTT
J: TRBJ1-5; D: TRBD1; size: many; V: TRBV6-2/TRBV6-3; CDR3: CASSFRQGGQPQHF; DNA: TGTGCCAGCAGTTTCCGACAGGGCGGGCAGCCCCAGCATTTT
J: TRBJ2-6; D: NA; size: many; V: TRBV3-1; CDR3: CASRLQGAGANVLTF; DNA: TGTGCCAGCAGGCTACAGGGCGCTGGGGCCAACGTCCTGACTTTC
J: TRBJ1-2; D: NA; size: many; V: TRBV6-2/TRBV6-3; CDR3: CASSYPPLQPTTNYGYTF; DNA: TGTGCCAGCAGTTACCCACCACTGCAGCCTACTACTAACTATGGCTACACCTTC
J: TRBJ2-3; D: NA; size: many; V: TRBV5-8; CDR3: CASSLGSYVGVDTQYF; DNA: TGTGCCAGCAGCTTGGGGAGCTACGTAGGGGTAGATACGCAGTATTTT
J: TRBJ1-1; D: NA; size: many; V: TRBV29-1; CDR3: CSVVLAAEAFF; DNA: TGCAGCGTTGTACTGGCCGCTGAAGCTTTCTTT
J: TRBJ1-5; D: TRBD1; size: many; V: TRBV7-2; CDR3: CASSGRGPRQPQHF; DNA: TGTGCCAGCAGCGGGAGGGGGCCGCGTCAGCCCCAGCATTTT
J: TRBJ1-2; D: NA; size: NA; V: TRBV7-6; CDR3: CASSLEAGSNYGYTF; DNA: TGTGCCAGCAGCTTAGAAGCAGGTAGCAACTATGGCTACACCTTC
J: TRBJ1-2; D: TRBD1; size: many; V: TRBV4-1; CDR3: CASSQSDRGGYGYTF; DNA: TGCGCCAGCAGCCAGAGCGACAGGGGTGGATATGGCTACACCTTC
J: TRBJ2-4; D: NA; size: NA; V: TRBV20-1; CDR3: CSALEGAKNIQYF; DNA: TGCAGTGCTCTGGAGGGAGCCAAAAACATTCAGTACTTC
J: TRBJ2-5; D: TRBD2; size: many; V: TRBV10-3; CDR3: CAISESGGSDIETQYF; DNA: TGTGCCATCAGTGAGTCAGGCGGGAGCGATATTGAGACCCAGTACTTC
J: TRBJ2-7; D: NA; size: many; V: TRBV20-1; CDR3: CSAGAYEQYF; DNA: TGCAGTGCCGGCGCCTACGAGCAGTACTTC
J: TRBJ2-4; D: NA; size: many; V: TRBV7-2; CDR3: CASSLENSLAKNIQYF; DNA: TGTGCCAGCAGCTTAGAAAACTCCCTAGCCAAAAACATTCAGTACTTC
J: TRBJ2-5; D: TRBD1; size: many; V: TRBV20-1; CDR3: CSARPPTGQETQYF; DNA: TGCAGTGCTAGACCCCCGACAGGGCAAGAGACCCAGTACTTC
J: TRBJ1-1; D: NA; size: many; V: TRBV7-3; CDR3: CASSLNPLNTEAFF; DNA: TGTGCCAGCAGCTTAAATCCCCTGAACACTGAAGCTTTCTTT
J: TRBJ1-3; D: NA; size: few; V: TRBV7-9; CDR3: CASSPGALGSTIYF; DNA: TGTGCCAGCAGCCCCGGAGCCTTGGGGAGCACCATATATTTT
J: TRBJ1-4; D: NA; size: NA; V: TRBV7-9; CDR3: CASSLEGRTSEKLFF; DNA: TGTGCCAGCAGCTTAGAGGGGAGAACTAGTGAAAAACTGTTTTTT
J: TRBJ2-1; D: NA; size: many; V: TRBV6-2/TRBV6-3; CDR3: CASNLRVTYNEQFF; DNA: TGTGCCAGCAATTTACGGGTTACCTACAATGAGCAGTTCTTC
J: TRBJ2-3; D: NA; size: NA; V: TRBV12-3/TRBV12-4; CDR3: CASNWLGTDTQYF; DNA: TGTGCCAGCAATTGGTTGGGCACAGATACGCAGTATTTT
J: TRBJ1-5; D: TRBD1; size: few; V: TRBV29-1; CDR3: CSVAYSGQGREPQHF; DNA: TGCAGCGTTGCCTACTCGGGACAGGGTCGCGAGCCCCAGCATTTT
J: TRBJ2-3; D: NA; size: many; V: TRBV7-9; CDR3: CASSPVGDTQYF; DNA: TGTGCCAGCAGCCCAGTGGGGGATACGCAGTATTTT
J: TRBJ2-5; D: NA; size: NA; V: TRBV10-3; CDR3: CAISVQGQETQYF; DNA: TGTGCCATCAGTGTACAGGGCCAAGAGACCCAGTACTTC
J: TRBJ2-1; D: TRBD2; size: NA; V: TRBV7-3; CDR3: CASSLNPGLAGPNGQFF; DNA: TGTGCCAGCAGCTTAAACCCGGGACTAGCGGGACCCAATGGGCAGTTCTTC
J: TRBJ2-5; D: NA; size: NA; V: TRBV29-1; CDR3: CSVEGGLQETQYF; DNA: TGCAGCGTTGAAGGGGGACTGCAAGAGACCCAGTACTTC
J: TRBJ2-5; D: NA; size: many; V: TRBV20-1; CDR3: CSASWTIQETQYF; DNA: TGCAGTGCTAGCTGGACTATCCAAGAGACCCAGTACTTC